This TCR beta chain was found in a study of a mutant IDH1 vaccine in newly diagnosed glioma (TCRdb year 2021). A note on the overall study: In the chemotherapy-containing groups, vaccination started alongside temozolomide cycles, whereas in patients who had radiotherapy alone it started 4-6 weeks after radiotherapy. Of the 32 patients who were treated, approximately 60% were male and around 38% were female, and the mean age was around 40 years. Before enrollment, most patients had been given radiochemotherapy with temozolomide as standard therapy, while the rest had received either radiotherapy alone or temozolomide alone. The week-35 safety follow-up took place at visit V12, and the week-47 end of study took place at visit V13. Peripheral blood samples were drawn at six visits, namely V03 (baseline), V05, V07, V10, V12 and V13. For exploratory analyses, roughly 25 treated patients had longitudinal TCRB deep sequencing done wherever samples were available. Study-wide findings and limitations: Immune responses induced by the vaccine were seen in 90% to 95% of patients across multiple MHC alleles. PBMC samples for TCRB deep sequencing were selected based on availability. No apparent relationship was observed between pseudoprogression and alterations in the top peripheral T cell clonotypes detected by TCRB sequencing. The authors stated that sample limitations prevented analyses of patient blood samples from being reproduced.

Compared with germline, V lacks 0 bases and J lacks 6 bases; bases without a gene match: 11. The germline V gene supplies CDR1 LGHNA and CDR2 YSLEER. The cysteine opens and the phenylalanine closes a CDR3 of 17 amino acids. Left in the record is the CDR3 DNA by itself, 51 bases read in frame from the first base. As concerns this clone: The target of this receptor is not known. There are no base qualities to consult, and no much larger clone falls within one base.

The library was made by the immunoSEQ multiplex PCR assay. Rearranged TCR beta chain sequences were amplified with the hsTCRB Kit following the manufacturer's protocol. TCRB libraries were sequenced on an Illumina MiSeq. The published analysis was carried out like this. The kit vendor's proprietary platform handled demultiplexing, trimming and gene mapping. TCRdb retrieved this table from immuneACCESS and kept in-frame rearrangements only. Not all clones are present; in checked studies, unresolved V genes account for under half, and no reason is known for the remainder. V and J calls and clone size come straight from that table; D and trimming were deduced from the DNA. The sample yields some 40,000 clones; 60% to 85% were counted once. The top ten hold 8.9% of the sample. This specimen's time point label, per the study, means: week 47, end of study. A 20-mer mutant IDH1 peptide at 300 micrograms in Montanide made up each vaccine dose, which was injected subcutaneously together with topical imiquimod. Patients received eight vaccinations in weeks 1, 3, 5, 7, 11, 15, 19 and 23, corresponding to visits V03 through V10. Newly diagnosed WHO grade 3 or 4 IDH1-mutant astrocytomas showing loss of nuclear ATRX were present in the donors. The samples were drawn from NOA16, a multicentre, single-arm, open-label phase I trial in Germany that tested a mutant IDH1 peptide vaccine in humans for the first time. Genomic DNA for TCRB sequencing was isolated from EDTA blood with the DNeasy Blood and Tissue Kit.

The chain is encoded by TRBV4-3 joined to TRBJ2-1; TRBD1 matches 7 bases in the middle. The source is a man aged 40-49 years with glioma. The sample in question was PBMCs, obtained from a glioma patient whose treatment included an IDH1 peptide vaccine. The DNA reads TGCGCCAGCAGCCAAGATCTTTTAGGGGGCGCGCGCAATGAGCAGTTCTTC. This sequence encodes CASSQDLLGGARNEQFF.